This T cell receptor (beta chain) was captured by sequencing in a study of early T cells in non-severe SARS-CoV-2 infection. Study-level findings and limits: Anti-spike CD8 responses were favored by VDJdb matching, which missed private and CD4 specificities.

Many counts were recorded for this clonotype. What it binds is not known. The CDR3 contains 16 residues. Germline V gene sequence: CDR1 LGHNA, CDR2 YNFKEQ. The junction had 7 bases not matched to a gene; V was cut back by 1 base and J by 6 bases. Unique molecular identifier tags were affixed to discrete cDNA molecules. TCRdb ran MiXCR on the 5' RACE reads and lists one entry per CDR3 protein. The sample yields some 59,000 distinct CDR3 sequences, 10% seen once. Material: whole blood. The chain combines TRBV4-2 with TRBJ2-2; 8 bases align to TRBD2. This clonotype originated in an adult who was a healthcare worker with PCR-confirmed SARS-CoV-2 infection or an uninfected control (not recorded which). For the CDR3, the DNA is TGTGCCAGCAGCCAAGCGGCGGGGGGCCTTTCCGGGGAGCTGTTTTTT. Translated, it gives CASSQAAGGLSGELFF.